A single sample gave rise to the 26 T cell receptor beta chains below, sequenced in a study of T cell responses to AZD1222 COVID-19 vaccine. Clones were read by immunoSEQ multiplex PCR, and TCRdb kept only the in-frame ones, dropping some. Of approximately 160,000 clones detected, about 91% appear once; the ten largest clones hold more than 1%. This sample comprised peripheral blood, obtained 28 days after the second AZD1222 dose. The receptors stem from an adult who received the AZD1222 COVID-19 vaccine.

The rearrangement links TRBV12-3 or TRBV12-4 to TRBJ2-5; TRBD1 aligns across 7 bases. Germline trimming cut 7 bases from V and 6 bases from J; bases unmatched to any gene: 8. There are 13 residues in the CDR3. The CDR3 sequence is CASTKGGRKTQYF. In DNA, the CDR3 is TGTGCCAGCACCAAAGGGGGCCGAAAGACCCAGTACTTC.

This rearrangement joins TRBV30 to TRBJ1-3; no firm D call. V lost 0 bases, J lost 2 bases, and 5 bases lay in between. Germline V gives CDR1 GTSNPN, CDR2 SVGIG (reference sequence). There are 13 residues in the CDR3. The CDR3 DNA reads TGTGCCTGGAGTGTGGTGGCTGGAAACACCATATATTTT. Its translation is CAWSVVAGNTIYF.

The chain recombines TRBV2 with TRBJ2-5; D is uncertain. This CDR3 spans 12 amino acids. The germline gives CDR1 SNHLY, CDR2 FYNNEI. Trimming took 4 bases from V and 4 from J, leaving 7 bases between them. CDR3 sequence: CASSGVRETQYF. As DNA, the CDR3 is TGTGCCAGCAGTGGGGTTAGAGAGACCCAGTACTTC.

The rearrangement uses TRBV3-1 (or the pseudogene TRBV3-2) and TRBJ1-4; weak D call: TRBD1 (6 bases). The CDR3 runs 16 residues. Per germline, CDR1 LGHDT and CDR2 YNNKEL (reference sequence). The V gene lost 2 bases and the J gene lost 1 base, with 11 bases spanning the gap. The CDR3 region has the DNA TGTGCCAGCAGCCAACTGAGGACAGAAACTAATGAAAAACTGTTTTTT. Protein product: CASSQLRTETNEKLFF.

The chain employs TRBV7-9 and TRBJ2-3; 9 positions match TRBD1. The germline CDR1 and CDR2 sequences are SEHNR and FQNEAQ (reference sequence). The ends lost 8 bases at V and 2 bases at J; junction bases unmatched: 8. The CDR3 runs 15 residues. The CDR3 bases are TGTGCCAGCGACAAACACAGGGGGCACACAGATACGCAGTATTTT. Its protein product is CASDKHRGHTDTQYF.

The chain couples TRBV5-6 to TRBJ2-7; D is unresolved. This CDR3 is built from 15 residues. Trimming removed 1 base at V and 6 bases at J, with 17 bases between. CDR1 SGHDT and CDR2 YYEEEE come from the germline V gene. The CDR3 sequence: CASSLTHRTAVEQYF. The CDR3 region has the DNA TGTGCCAGCAGCTTGACTCATAGGACGGCTGTCGAGCAGTACTTC.

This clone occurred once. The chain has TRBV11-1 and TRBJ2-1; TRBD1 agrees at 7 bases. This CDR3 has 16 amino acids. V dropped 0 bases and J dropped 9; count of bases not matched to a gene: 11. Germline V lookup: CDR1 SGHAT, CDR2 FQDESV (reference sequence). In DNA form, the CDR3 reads TGTGCCAGCAGCTTAGCCTCAAAGACAGGGTTCGGTGAGCAGTTCTTC. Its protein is CASSLASKTGFGEQFF.

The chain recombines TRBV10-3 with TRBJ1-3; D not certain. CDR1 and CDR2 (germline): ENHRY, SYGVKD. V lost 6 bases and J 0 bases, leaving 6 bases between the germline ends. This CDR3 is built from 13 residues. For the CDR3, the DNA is TGTGCCATCAGCCGGGGCTCTGGAAACACCATATATTTT. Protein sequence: CAISRGSGNTIYF.

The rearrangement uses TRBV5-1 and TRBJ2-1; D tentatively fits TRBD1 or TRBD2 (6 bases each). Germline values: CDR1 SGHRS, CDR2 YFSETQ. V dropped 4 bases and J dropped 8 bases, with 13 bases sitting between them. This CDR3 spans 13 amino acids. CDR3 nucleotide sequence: TGCGCCAGCAGCCGACTGGGGGGCGATGAGCAGTTCTTC. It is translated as CASSRLGGDEQFF.

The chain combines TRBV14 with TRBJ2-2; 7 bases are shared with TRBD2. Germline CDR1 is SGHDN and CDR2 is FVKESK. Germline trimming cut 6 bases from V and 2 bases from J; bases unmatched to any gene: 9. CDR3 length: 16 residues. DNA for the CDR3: TGTGCCAGCAGAAAAACCGGGACTATAAACACCGGGGAGCTGTTTTTT. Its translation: CASRKTGTINTGELFF.

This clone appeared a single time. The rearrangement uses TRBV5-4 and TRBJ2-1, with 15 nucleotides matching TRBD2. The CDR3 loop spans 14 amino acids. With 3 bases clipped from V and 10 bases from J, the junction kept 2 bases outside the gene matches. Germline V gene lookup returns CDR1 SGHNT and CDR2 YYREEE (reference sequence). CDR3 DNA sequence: TGTGCCAGCAGCTCTGGGACTAGCGGGGGGGAGCAGTTCTTC. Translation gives CASSSGTSGGEQFF.

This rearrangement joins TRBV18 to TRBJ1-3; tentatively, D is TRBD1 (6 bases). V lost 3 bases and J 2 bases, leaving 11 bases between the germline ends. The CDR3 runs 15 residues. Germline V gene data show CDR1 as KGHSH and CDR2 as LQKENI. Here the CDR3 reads CASSPKQGPGNTIYF. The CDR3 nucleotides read TGTGCCAGCTCACCTAAACAGGGCCCTGGAAACACCATATATTTT.

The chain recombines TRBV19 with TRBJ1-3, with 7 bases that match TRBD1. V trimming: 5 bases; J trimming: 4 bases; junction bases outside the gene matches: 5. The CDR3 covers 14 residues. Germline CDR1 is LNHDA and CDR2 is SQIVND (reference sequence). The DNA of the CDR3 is TGTGCCAGTAGTCCCCCGGGACAGGGAAACACCATATATTTT. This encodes CASSPPGQGNTIYF.

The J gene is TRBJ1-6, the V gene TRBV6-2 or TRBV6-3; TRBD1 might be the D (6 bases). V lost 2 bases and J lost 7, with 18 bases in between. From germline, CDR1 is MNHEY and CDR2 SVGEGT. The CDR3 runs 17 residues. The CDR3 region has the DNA TGTGCCAGCAGTTACACCCCTAGGGGGGCGATGAATTCACCCCTCCACTTT. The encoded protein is CASSYTPRGAMNSPLHF.

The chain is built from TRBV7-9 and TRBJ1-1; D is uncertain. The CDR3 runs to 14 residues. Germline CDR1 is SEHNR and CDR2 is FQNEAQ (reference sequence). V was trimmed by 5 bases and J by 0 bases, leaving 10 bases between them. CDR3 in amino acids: CASSPRRLNTEAFF. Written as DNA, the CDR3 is TGTGCCAGCAGCCCCCGCCGGTTGAACACTGAAGCTTTCTTT.

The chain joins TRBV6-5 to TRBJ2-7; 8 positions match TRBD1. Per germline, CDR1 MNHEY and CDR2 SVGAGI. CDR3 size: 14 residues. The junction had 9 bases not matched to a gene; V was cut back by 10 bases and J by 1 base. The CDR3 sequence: CATHDRGKSYEQYF. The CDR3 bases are TGTGCCACCCACGACAGGGGCAAGTCCTACGAGCAGTACTTC.

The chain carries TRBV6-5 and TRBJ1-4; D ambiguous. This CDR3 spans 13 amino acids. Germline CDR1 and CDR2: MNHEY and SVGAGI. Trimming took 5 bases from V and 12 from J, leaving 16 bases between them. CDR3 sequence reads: CASSRTNLRELFF. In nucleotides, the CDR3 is TGTGCCAGCAGTCGGACGAACCTTAGAGAACTGTTTTTT.

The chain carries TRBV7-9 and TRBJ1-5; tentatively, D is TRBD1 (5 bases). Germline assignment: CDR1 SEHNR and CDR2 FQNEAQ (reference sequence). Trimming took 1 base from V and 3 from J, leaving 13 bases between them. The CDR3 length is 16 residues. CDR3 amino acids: CASSLGVGGPNQPQHF. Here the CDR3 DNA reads TGTGCCAGCAGCTTAGGAGTTGGGGGACCCAATCAGCCCCAGCATTTT.

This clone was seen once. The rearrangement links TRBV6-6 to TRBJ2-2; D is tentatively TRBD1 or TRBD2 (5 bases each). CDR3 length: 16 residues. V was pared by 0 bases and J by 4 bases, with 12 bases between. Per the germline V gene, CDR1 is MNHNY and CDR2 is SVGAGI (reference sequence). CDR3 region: CASSYSRDDPTGELFF. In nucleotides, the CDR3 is TGTGCCAGCAGTTACTCGAGGGACGACCCCACCGGGGAGCTGTTTTTT.

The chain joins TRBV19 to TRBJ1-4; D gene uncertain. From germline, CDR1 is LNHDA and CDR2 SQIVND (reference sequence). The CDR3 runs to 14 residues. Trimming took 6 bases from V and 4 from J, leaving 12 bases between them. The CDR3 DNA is TGTGCCAGTAGGGCAGCGCCCAATAATGAAAAACTGTTTTTT. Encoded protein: CASRAAPNNEKLFF.

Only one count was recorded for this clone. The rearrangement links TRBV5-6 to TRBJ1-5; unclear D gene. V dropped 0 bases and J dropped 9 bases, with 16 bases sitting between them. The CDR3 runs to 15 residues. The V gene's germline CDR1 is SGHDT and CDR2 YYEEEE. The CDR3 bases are TGTGCCAGCAGCTTGGGTACGGGCGGTTTAGGGCCCCAGCATTTT. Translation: CASSLGTGGLGPQHF.

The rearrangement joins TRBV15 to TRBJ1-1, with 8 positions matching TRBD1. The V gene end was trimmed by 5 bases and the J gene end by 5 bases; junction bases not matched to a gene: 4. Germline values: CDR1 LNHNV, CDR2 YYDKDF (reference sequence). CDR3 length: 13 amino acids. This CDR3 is CATSQGARTEAFF. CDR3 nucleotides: TGTGCCACCAGCCAGGGGGCGCGAACTGAAGCTTTCTTT.

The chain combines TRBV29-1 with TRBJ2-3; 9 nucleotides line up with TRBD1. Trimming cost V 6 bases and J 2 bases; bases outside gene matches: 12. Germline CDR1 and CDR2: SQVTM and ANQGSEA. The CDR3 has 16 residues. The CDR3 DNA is TGCAGCGTCTCCCTTCTTACAGGGGGCTTCACAGATACGCAGTATTTT. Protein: CSVSLLTGGFTDTQYF.

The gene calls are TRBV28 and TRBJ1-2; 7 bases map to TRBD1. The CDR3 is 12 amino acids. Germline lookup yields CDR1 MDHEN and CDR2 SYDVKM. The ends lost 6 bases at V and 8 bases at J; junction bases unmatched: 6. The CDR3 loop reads CASRTGLWGYTF. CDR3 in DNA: TGTGCCAGCAGGACAGGGCTATGGGGCTACACCTTC.

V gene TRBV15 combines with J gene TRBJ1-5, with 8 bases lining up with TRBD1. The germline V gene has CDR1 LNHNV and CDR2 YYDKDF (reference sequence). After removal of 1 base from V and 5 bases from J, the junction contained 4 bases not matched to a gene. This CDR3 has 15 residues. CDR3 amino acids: CATSRGTGGYQPQHF. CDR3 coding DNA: TGTGCCACCAGCAGAGGTACAGGGGGGTATCAGCCCCAGCATTTT.

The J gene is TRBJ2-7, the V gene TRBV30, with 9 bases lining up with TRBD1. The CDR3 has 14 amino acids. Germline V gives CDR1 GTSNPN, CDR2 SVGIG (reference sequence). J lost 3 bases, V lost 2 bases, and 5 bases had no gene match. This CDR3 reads CAWSRTGVVYEQYF. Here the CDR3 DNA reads TGTGCCTGGAGTAGGACAGGGGTAGTCTACGAGCAGTACTTC. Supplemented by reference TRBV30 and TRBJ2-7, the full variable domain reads SQTIHQWPATLVQPVGSPLSLECTVEGTSNPNLYWYRQAAGRGLQLLFYSVGIGQISSEVPQNLSASRPQDRQFILSSKKLLLSDSGFYLCAWSRTGVVYEQYFGPGTRLTVT.